The 10 T cell receptor beta chains below were found in one sample sequenced in a study of blood T cell repertoires in COVID-19. Sequenced by immunoSEQ multiplex PCR; TCRdb stores in-frame clones only, minus some. The sample lists just over 300,000 clones, roughly 87% occurring once. Sequenced input: PBMCs or T cells enriched from blood (not recorded which). These receptors originate from a woman aged 18 to 35 who had recovered from COVID-19.

V and J are TRBV7-2 and TRBJ2-1; 7 nucleotides agree with TRBD1. The CDR3 loop spans 16 amino acids. The ends lost 8 bases at V and 12 bases at J; junction bases unmatched: 22. Germline loops: CDR1 SGHTA, CDR2 FQGNSA. CDR3 residues: CASGSGTPLVSGGQFF. Here the CDR3 DNA reads TGTGCCAGCGGCTCCGGGACACCCTTGGTTTCAGGGGGGCAGTTCTTC.

This clone has a handful of counts. Written as DNA, the CDR3 is TGTGCCAGCAGTCGGACTAGCGGGGGCAGCGAGCAGTTCTTC. As protein: CASSRTSGGSEQFF. The V call is TRBV6-2 or TRBV6-3, the J call TRBJ2-1; 13 bases are a match to TRBD2. The CDR3 loop spans 14 amino acids. Germline loops: CDR1 MNHEY, CDR2 SVGEGT. The J segment lost 10 bases and the V segment lost 5 bases, leaving 5 bases of the junction unmatched.

The chain carries TRBV2 and TRBJ2-2; 9 nucleotides match TRBD2. The CDR3 loop spans 18 amino acids. Trimming cost V 7 bases and J 2 bases; bases outside gene matches: 14. CDR1 and CDR2 (germline): SNHLY, FYNNEI. The CDR3 reads CASTSGLAHQPNTGELFF. CDR3 coding DNA: TGTGCCAGCACCTCGGGACTAGCTCATCAGCCTAACACCGGGGAGCTGTTTTTT. Full variable domain (outside the CDR3, taken from reference TRBV2 and TRBJ2-2): EPEVTQTPSHQVTQMGQEVILRCVPISNHLYFYWYRQILGQKVEFLVSFYNNEISEKSEIFDDQFSVERPDGSNFTLKIRSTKLEDSAMYFCASTSGLAHQPNTGELFFGEGSRLTVL.

The chain couples TRBV7-9 to TRBJ1-5; D may be TRBD1 (6 bases). Germline values: CDR1 SEHNR, CDR2 FQNEAQ (reference sequence). The germline V and J ends were trimmed by 0 bases and 9 bases, with 18 bases remaining between them. The CDR3 runs 16 residues. CDR3 amino acids: CASSLARGDIKGPQHF. The CDR3 bases are TGTGCCAGCAGCTTAGCCAGGGGAGATATCAAGGGGCCCCAGCATTTT.

This clone was detected only a few times. The CDR3 loop is CASSKDSLYEQYF. CDR3 sequence (DNA): TGCGCCAGCAGTAAGGACAGCCTCTACGAGCAGTACTTC. V usage is TRBV10-1 and J usage is TRBJ2-7; perhaps TRBD1 as D (6 bases). In germline, CDR1 is WNHNN, CDR2 SYGVQD (reference sequence). The CDR3 spans 13 residues. V gave up 5 bases and J gave up 3 bases, with 11 bases separating them.

V and J are TRBV18 and TRBJ1-2; a possible D gene is TRBD1 (6 bases). The V end was cut by 1 base, the J end by 5 bases, with 20 bases between. Looked up from germline, CDR1 is KGHSH and CDR2 is LQKENI. The CDR3 length is 17 residues. The CDR3: CASSPQLLRDRPYGYTF. The CDR3 DNA is TGTGCCAGCTCACCACAATTACTCAGAGACAGGCCATATGGCTACACCTTC.

The chain employs TRBV28 and TRBJ2-5; 8 positions agree with TRBD2. The CDR3 has 16 residues. Trimming cost V 6 bases and J 5 bases; bases outside gene matches: 14. From germline, CDR1 is MDHEN and CDR2 SYDVKM. The CDR3 DNA follows: TGTGCCAGCAGCCCGTTCCGGGGGGGGCGATGGGAGACCCAGTACTTC. Encoded protein: CASSPFRGGRWETQYF. Drawing the rest from reference TRBV28 and TRBJ2-5, the complete variable domain is DVKVTQSSRYLVKRTGEKVFLECVQDMDHENMFWYRQDPGLGLRLIYFSYDVKMKEKGDIPEGYSVSREKKERFSLILESASTNQTSMYLCASSPFRGGRWETQYFGPGTRLLVL.

V usage is TRBV19 and J usage is TRBJ2-7; TRBD1 matches 7 bases. With 1 base clipped from V and 0 bases from J, the junction kept 0 bases outside the gene matches. From germline, CDR1 is LNHDA and CDR2 SQIVND (reference sequence). This CDR3 has 14 amino acids. CDR3 in DNA: TGTGCCAGTAGTATAGGGACAGGCTCCTACGAGCAGTACTTC. Translated, it gives CASSIGTGSYEQYF.

This clone has only one observation. The chain combines TRBV27 with TRBJ1-4; 11 bases are shared with TRBD1. The CDR3 sequence is 14 residues long. V lost 4 bases to trimming and J lost 6 bases; unmatched junction nucleotides: 1. Looked up from germline, CDR1 is MNHEY and CDR2 is SMNVEV (reference sequence). In nucleotides, the CDR3 is TGTGCCAGCAGTTGGACAGGGGGCGATGAAAAACTGTTTTTT. Its translation is CASSWTGGDEKLFF.

This clone was detected only once. V is TRBV10-3 and J is TRBJ2-7; TRBD2 aligns across 11 bases. Germline assignment: CDR1 ENHRY and CDR2 SYGVKD. The CDR3 has 14 amino acids. V trimming: 10 bases; J trimming: 0 bases; junction bases outside the gene matches: 5. The DNA of the CDR3 is TGTGCCACCTTAGCGGGAGGGAACTCCTACGAGCAGTACTTC. Translated: CATLAGGNSYEQYF.